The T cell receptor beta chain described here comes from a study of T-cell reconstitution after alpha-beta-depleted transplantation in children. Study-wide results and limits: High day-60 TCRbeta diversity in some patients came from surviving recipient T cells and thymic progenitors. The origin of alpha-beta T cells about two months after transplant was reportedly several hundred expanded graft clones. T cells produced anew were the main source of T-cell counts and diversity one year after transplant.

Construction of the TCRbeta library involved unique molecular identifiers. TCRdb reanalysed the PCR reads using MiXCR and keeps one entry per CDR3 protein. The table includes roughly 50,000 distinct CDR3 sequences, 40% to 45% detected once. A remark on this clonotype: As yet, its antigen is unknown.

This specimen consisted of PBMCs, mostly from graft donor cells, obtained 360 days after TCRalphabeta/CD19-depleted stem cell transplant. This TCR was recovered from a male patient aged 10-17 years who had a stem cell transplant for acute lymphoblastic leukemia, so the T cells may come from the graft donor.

As DNA, the CDR3 is TGTGCCATCACCAGACAGAATAACATGAACACTGAAGCTTTCTTT. This sequence encodes CAITRQNNMNTEAFF. The gene calls are TRBV10-3 and TRBJ1-1; maybe TRBD1 (5 bases). This CDR3 has 15 amino acids. V lost 7 bases, J lost 0 bases, and 15 bases lay in between. Germline V CDR1 and CDR2: ENHRY, SYGVKD.